This TCR beta chain is drawn from a study of cytomegalovirus exposure and HLA in healthy donors. Study-level information: In terms of ancestry, the Caucasian-associated cluster contained 81% of the approximately 430 genotyped donors. Study-wide points: TCR beta V segments were, for the most part, productive about 87% or about 30% of the time in an earlier analysis. With high specificity and sensitivity, the classifier reportedly diagnosed cytomegalovirus status. The authors judged a highly shared variant cluster likely a sequencing artifact.

Trimming removed 6 bases from V and 0 bases from J; junction bases left unmatched: 3. Germline V gives CDR1 MNHNY, CDR2 SVGAGI (reference sequence). The CDR3 spans 15 residues. A multiplex PCR was run with 60 Vbeta primers and 13 Jbeta primers. Profiled with immunoSEQ multiplex PCR; TCRdb holds only in-frame clones, not every one. The sample holds fewer than 250,000 clones; over 60% are singletons and the top ten take 4% to 5%. This clone was found a few times. Its antigen is currently unknown. The TCR sequence derives from a man aged 25 to 45 in good health and CMV-seropositive. The sample was PBMCs. This rearrangement joins TRBV6-6 to TRBJ2-7, with 12 nucleotides matching TRBD1. CDR3 coding DNA: TGTGCCAGCAGGCAGGGACAGGGGGCCTCCTACGAGCAGTACTTC. Translated, it gives CASRQGQGASYEQYF.